The next 21 T cell receptor beta chains were all read from a single sample in a study of blood T cell repertoires in COVID-19 (dated by TCRdb to about 2020). Libraries were constructed by the immunoSEQ multiplex PCR assay. TCRdb's version of the immuneACCESS table is confined to in-frame rearrangements and falls short of the full clone set. An unresolved V gene accounts for under half of the shortfall where checked; the remainder is of unknown origin. The sample table records roughly 390,000 clones; 80% to 90% of these occur just once. Less than 11% of the sample comes from the top ten. Sequencing was carried out using peripheral blood. These receptors all stem from a woman aged 25 to 39 with COVID-19, enrolled during active disease.

The DNA of the CDR3 is TGTGCCACCAGTGATTCGGGACAGGTGAACACCGGGGAGCTGTTTTTT. It is translated as CATSDSGQVNTGELFF. This chain links TRBV24-1 with TRBJ2-2; TRBD1 aligns across 8 bases. The V gene end was trimmed by 2 bases and the J gene end by 1 base; junction bases not matched to a gene: 2. CDR1 is KGHDR and CDR2 is SFDVKD in the germline V gene. This CDR3 is built from 16 residues.

This clone was detected once. The chain carries TRBV27 and TRBJ2-1; 7 positions agree with TRBD2. V lost 8 bases and J lost 4; bases outside the gene matches: 8. The germline V gene encodes CDR1 MNHEY and CDR2 SMNVEV (reference sequence). This CDR3 has 14 residues. The CDR3 bases are TGTGCCAGCCAAGGACACGGGAGGTACAATGAGCAGTTCTTC. Translating it yields CASQGHGRYNEQFF.

The V gene is TRBV19, the J gene TRBJ2-7; 8 nucleotides agree with TRBD1. Trimming took 8 bases from V and 6 from J; bases not matched to a gene: 12. Per germline, CDR1 LNHDA and CDR2 SQIVND (reference sequence). The CDR3 extends over 14 amino acids. The CDR3 DNA is TGTGCCAGTCGACCCCGGGACAGGACGTTCGAGCAGTACTTC. As protein: CASRPRDRTFEQYF.

V and J are TRBV28 and TRBJ2-3; D is perhaps TRBD2 (6 bases). The CDR3 spans 18 residues. V gave up 1 base and J gave up 2 bases, with 19 bases separating them. Germline assignment: CDR1 MDHEN and CDR2 SYDVKM. CDR3 nucleotides: TGTGCCAGCAGTTTATTCCAACTAGCTCCCCAAACCACAGATACGCAGTATTTT. It encodes CASSLFQLAPQTTDTQYF.

This clone was seen just once. The rearrangement links TRBV24-1 to TRBJ2-2, with a possible D match to TRBD1 (6 bases). V was cut by 0 bases and J by 4 bases, with 11 bases left in between. The CDR3 is made up of 16 amino acids. Germline V CDR1 and CDR2: KGHDR, SFDVKD. CDR3 sequence: CATSDLGGQTTGELFF. CDR3 nucleotides: TGTGCCACCAGTGATTTGGGGGGACAAACCACCGGGGAGCTGTTTTTT.

Comment on this clone: The sample contains more than one DNA sequence encoding this CDR3. The chain recombines TRBV28 with TRBJ1-2; no clear D. V was trimmed by 2 bases and J by 8 bases, leaving 6 bases between them. The CDR3 runs to 11 residues. Germline CDR1 MDHEN, CDR2 SYDVKM. CDR3 region: CASSLGGGYTF. The CDR3 DNA is TGTGCCAGCAGTTTAGGAGGCGGCTACACCTTC.

The J gene is TRBJ1-4, the V gene TRBV5-1, with D possibly matching TRBD1 (6 bases). CDR3 length: 14 amino acids. V lost 6 bases and J lost 5, with 14 bases in between. Germline V gives CDR1 SGHRS, CDR2 YFSETQ. CDR3 DNA: TGCGCCAGCAACGGTGGAAGGGGGAATGAAAAACTGTTTTTT. Translating it yields CASNGGRGNEKLFF.

The chain carries TRBV9 and TRBJ2-7, with TRBD2 as a possible D gene (5 bases). Looked up from germline, CDR1 is SGDLS and CDR2 is YYNGEE. The V gene lost 2 bases and the J gene lost 1 base, with 13 bases spanning the gap. There are 15 residues in the CDR3. CDR3 sequence (DNA): TGTGCCAGCAGCGTCGCCCCGGGAATATCCTACGAGCAGTACTTC. Translated: CASSVAPGISYEQYF.

A single count supports this clone. V and J are TRBV30 and TRBJ2-5; the match to TRBD1 covers 9 bases. The ends lost 5 bases at V and 5 bases at J; junction bases unmatched: 3. Germline values: CDR1 GTSNPN, CDR2 SVGIG (reference sequence). The CDR3 runs to 12 residues. The CDR3: CAWGTGRETQYF. In DNA, the CDR3 is TGTGCCTGGGGGACAGGGCGGGAGACCCAGTACTTC.

The V and J genes are TRBV4-1 and TRBJ2-2, with 8 bases that match TRBD1. The germline gives CDR1 MGHRA, CDR2 YSYEKL. The CDR3 length is 17 residues. The V and J ends lost 0 bases and 5 bases, in that order; junction bases with no gene match: 8. DNA for the CDR3: TGCGCCAGCAGCCAAGAAGAGGACAGGGAGCGAACCGGGGAGCTGTTTTTT. As protein: CASSQEEDRERTGELFF.

V is TRBV7-8 and J is TRBJ1-1; no reliable D call. CDR1 SGHVS and CDR2 FQNEAQ come from the germline V gene. The CDR3 extends over 15 amino acids. Trimming pared 4 bases from V and 1 base from J, leaving 13 bases between. The CDR3 reads CASSSREGENTEAFF. The CDR3 nucleotides read TGTGCCAGCAGCTCCCGTGAGGGAGAGAACACTGAAGCTTTCTTT.

This chain joins TRBV28 and TRBJ2-5, with 7 nucleotides matching TRBD2. The CDR3 has 17 residues. CDR1 is MDHEN, CDR2 SYDVKM, per germline. Trimming at V came to 2 bases and at J to 4 bases, leaving 13 bases not matched to a gene. In nucleotides, the CDR3 is TGTGCCAGCAGTTTACCTACCATGGGGCGGGAGATAGAGACCCAGTACTTC. It specifies CASSLPTMGREIETQYF.

The chain uses TRBV21-1 and TRBJ2-3; TRBD2 is the table's D call, not checked against the DNA. TRBV21-1 is described as a pseudogene. The CDR3 covers 22 residues. CDR3 amino acids: CASSKTREFLAGQRHSTDTQYF. DNA for the CDR3: TGTGCCAGCAGCAAAACCCGTGAGTTCTTAGCGGGACAACGTCATAGCACAGATACGCAGTATTTT.

V is TRBV4-2 and J is TRBJ2-5; TRBD2 aligns across 9 bases. The germline V gene has CDR1 LGHNA and CDR2 YNFKEQ. Trimming cost V 0 bases and J 1 base; bases outside gene matches: 3. The CDR3 covers 16 residues. CDR3 in amino acids: CASSQDPTSGQETQYF. The DNA for the CDR3 is TGTGCCAGCAGCCAAGACCCGACTAGCGGCCAAGAGACCCAGTACTTC.

This chain joins TRBV3-1 (or the pseudogene TRBV3-2) and TRBJ1-1; the D is unclear. Between the trimmed V and J ends, which lost 2 bases and 0 bases, there was a span of 10 bases. Germline CDR1 is LGHDT and CDR2 is YNNKEL (reference sequence). The CDR3 runs to 15 residues. This CDR3 reads CASSQRDTMNTEAFF. CDR3 sequence (DNA): TGTGCCAGCAGCCAACGGGATACCATGAACACTGAAGCTTTCTTT.

This chain uses TRBV18 with TRBJ2-5, with 10 nucleotides matching TRBD2. V dropped 6 bases and J dropped 5; count of bases not matched to a gene: 6. The CDR3 extends over 14 amino acids. Germline V gives CDR1 KGHSH, CDR2 LQKENI. CDR3 residues: CASSPPGLAETQYF. The CDR3 DNA sequence: TGTGCCAGCTCCCCTCCGGGACTAGCGGAGACCCAGTACTTC.

This sequence joins TRBV6-2 or TRBV6-3 and TRBJ1-2; D may be TRBD1 (5 bases). Germline V gives CDR1 MNHEY, CDR2 SVGEGT. The CDR3 is 14 residues long. The V and J ends lost 5 bases and 5 bases respectively, with 15 bases between them. The CDR3 loop reads CASSPTDGGYGYTF. The CDR3 nucleotides read TGTGCCAGCAGTCCCACCGATGGGGGGTATGGCTACACCTTC.

V is TRBV19 and J is TRBJ2-1, with TRBD1 matching 7 bases. Germline trimming cut 9 bases from V and 0 bases from J; bases unmatched to any gene: 11. The V gene's germline CDR1 is LNHDA and CDR2 SQIVND (reference sequence). This CDR3 region has 16 residues. CDR3 in amino acids: CASSQFTGDSYNEQFF. The CDR3 region has the DNA TGTGCCAGCTCCCAATTTACAGGGGACTCCTACAATGAGCAGTTCTTC.

This chain uses TRBV3-1 (or the pseudogene TRBV3-2) with TRBJ2-7; TRBD2 matches 10 bases. Germline CDR1 reads LGHDT; CDR2 reads YNNKEL (reference sequence). Losses at the gene ends were 0 bases for V and 2 bases for J; bases not matched to a gene: 1. This CDR3 region has 15 residues. CDR3 sequence: CASSQDLAGAYEQYF. As DNA, the CDR3 is TGTGCCAGCAGCCAAGATCTAGCGGGAGCCTACGAGCAGTACTTC.

The chain carries TRBV9 and TRBJ2-7; 12 nucleotides match TRBD2. This CDR3 comprises 16 residues. With 0 bases clipped from V and 5 bases from J, the junction kept 6 bases outside the gene matches. Germline CDR1 SGDLS, CDR2 YYNGEE. The CDR3 protein is CASSVAELAGGDEQYF. The CDR3 nucleotides are TGTGCCAGCAGCGTAGCTGAACTAGCGGGAGGTGACGAGCAGTACTTC.

The J gene is TRBJ2-4, the V gene TRBV3-1 (or the pseudogene TRBV3-2), with 7 positions matching TRBD1. The V segment lost 5 bases and the J segment 4 bases; nucleotides outside the gene matches: 11. This CDR3 region has 16 residues. CDR1 and CDR2 from the germline V gene are LGHDT and YNNKEL (reference sequence). Here the CDR3 DNA reads TGTGCCAGCAGCGATACCTACAGGGGATGGAAAAACATTCAGTACTTC. This translates into CASSDTYRGWKNIQYF.